One T cell receptor beta chain is described in this entry. The PCR contained 60 Vbeta and 13 Jbeta primers. Measured with immunoSEQ multiplex PCR; TCRdb has only the in-frame clones, and not every one. Here the sample spans some 170,000 clones, about 69% being singletons. These data belong to a study of cytomegalovirus exposure and HLA in healthy donors. Sequenced material: PBMCs. This clonotype was obtained from a human donor in good health.

CDR3 sequence: CASSSTGTGGYGYTF. The CDR3 DNA sequence: TGCGCCAGCAGCTCTACCGGGACAGGAGGCTATGGCTACACCTTC. The chain combines TRBV5-1 with TRBJ1-2; 8 positions match TRBD1. V lost 3 bases and J lost 4; bases outside the gene matches: 8. This CDR3 has 15 amino acids. CDR1 and CDR2 from the germline V gene are SGHRS and YFSETQ. Based on the CDR3 plus reference TRBV5-1 and TRBJ1-2, the full variable domain is KAGVTQTPRYLIKTRGQQVTLSCSPISGHRSVSWYQQTPGQGLQFLFEYFSETQRNKGNFPGRFSGRQFSNSRSEMNVSTLELGDSALYLCASSSTGTGGYGYTFGSGTRLTVV.